Reported below is one TCR beta chain. As yet, its antigen is unknown. These data originate in a study of post-analysis software for immune sequencing data. General study results and limits: There were five TRBV segments more frequent in patients than controls, and TRBV5-6, TRBV5-1 and TRBV20-1 were among them. Those samples that were prepared in the same batch co-clustered strongly by F measure.

Sequencing libraries made from TCR beta cDNA carried unique molecular identifiers. MiXCR was run by TCRdb on the PCR reads, yielding one entry per CDR3 protein. The data hold hundreds of thousands of distinct CDR3 sequences, with approximately 30% observed a single time. This CDR3 has 15 residues. Per germline, CDR1 MDHEN and CDR2 SYDVKM. Trimming shortened V by 5 bases and J by 3 bases, and 14 bases separated the two germline ends. This rearrangement joins TRBV28 to TRBJ2-4; D unresolved. The sample taken for sequencing was blood. The sequence derives from a girl aged 5-17 years with multiple sclerosis. CDR3 nucleotides: TGTGCCAGCAGTCCGACCCTTTTAAGCAAAAACATTCAGTACTTC. Translation gives CASSPTLLSKNIQYF.